The TCR beta chain under discussion was sequenced for a study of blood T cell repertoires in COVID-19. Study background: COVID-19 samples collected from the United States, Italy and Spain covered acute and convalescent phases. Sources were T cells, B-cell-depleted T cells, or PBMCs; the material itself was cDNA or gDNA.

There are 16 residues in the CDR3. Per the germline V gene, CDR1 is MGHRA and CDR2 is YSYEKL. Unmatched junction bases numbered 4, after V lost 3 bases and J lost 0 bases. Participants, 18 to 89 years old, spanned fewer than 25 US areas. Authors' processing steps: For nucleated cells, counts were estimated from reference gene primer amplification. The table came from immunoSEQ multiplex PCR; TCRdb's copy has only in-frame clones and leaves some out. V and J calls and clone size are as listed in that table; D and trimming were resolved from the DNA. The sample has 450,000 to 600,000 clones; roughly 90% are singletons.

This TCR was recovered from a woman aged 18-29 years who had recovered from COVID-19. Sequenced material: PBMCs or T cells enriched from blood (not recorded which). The V and J genes are TRBV4-1 and TRBJ2-5; 10 bases map to TRBD2. CDR3 sequence reads: CASSHGTSAYQETQYF. The CDR3 DNA reads TGCGCCAGCAGCCACGGGACTAGCGCGTACCAAGAGACCCAGTACTTC.